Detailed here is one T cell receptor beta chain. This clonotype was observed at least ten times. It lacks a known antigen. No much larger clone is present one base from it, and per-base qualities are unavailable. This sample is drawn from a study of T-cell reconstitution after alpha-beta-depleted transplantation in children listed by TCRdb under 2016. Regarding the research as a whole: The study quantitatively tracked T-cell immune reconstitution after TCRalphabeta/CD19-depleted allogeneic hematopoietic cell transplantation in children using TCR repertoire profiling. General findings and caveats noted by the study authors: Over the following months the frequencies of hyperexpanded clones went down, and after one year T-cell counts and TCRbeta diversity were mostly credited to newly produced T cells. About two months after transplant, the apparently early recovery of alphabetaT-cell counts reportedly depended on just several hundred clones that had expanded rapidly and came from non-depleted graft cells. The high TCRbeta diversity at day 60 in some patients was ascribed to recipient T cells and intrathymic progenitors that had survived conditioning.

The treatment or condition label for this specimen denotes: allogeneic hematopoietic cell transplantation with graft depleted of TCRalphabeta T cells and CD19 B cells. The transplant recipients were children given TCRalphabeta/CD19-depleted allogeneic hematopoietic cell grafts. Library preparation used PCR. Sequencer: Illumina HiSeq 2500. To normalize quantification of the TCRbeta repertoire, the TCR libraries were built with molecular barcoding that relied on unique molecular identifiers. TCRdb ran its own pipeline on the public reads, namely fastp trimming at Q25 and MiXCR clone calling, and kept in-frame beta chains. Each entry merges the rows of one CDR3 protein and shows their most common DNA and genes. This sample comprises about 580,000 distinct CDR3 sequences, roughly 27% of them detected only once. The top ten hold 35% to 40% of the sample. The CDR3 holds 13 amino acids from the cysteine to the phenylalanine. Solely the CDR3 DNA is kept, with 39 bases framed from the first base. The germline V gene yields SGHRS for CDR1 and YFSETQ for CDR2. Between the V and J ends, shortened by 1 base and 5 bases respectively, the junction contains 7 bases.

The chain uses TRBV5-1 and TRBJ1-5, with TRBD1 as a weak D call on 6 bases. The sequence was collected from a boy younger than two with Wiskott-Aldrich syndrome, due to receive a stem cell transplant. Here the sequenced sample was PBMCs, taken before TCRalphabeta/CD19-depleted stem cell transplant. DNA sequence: TGCGCCAGCAGCTTGAACAGGGATCAGCCCCAGCATTTT. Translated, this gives CASSLNRDQPQHF.